This T cell receptor (beta chain) originates from a study of cytomegalovirus exposure and HLA in healthy donors. Overall study: In an earlier analysis, 95 million to 140 million unique TCR beta sequences were found from 150 million to 200 million T cells.

Trimming shortened V by 6 bases and J by 7 bases, and 27 bases separated the two germline ends. The CDR3 length is 17 residues. Looked up from germline, CDR1 is SEHNR and CDR2 is FQNEAQ (reference sequence). Primers: 60 Vbeta forward and 13 Jbeta reverse. The table came from immunoSEQ multiplex PCR; TCRdb's copy has only in-frame clones and leaves some out. The table includes roughly 230,000 clones, about 90% detected once. The specimen sequenced was PBMCs. This receptor was identified in a girl aged 2-9 years in good health and CMV-seronegative. The chain links TRBV7-9 to TRBJ2-5, with D perhaps TRBD1 (6 bases). In DNA form, the CDR3 reads TGTGCCAGCAGACCCACGGGTACAGGGCCGGTGAGTGGGACCCAGTACTTC. Amino acid sequence: CASRPTGTGPVSGTQYF.